One T cell receptor (beta chain) is described in this entry. Authors' methods: It was from reference gene primer amplification that nucleated cell counts were estimated. The data were produced by immunoSEQ multiplex PCR, yet TCRdb's version contains in-frame clones alone and is incomplete. The V and J calls and clone size were taken over from that table, and D and trimming were inferred from the DNA. The sample comprises roughly 180,000 clones, around 90% of which are singletons, and 2% to 2.5% rests with the top ten. Germline V lookup: CDR1 PRHDT, CDR2 FYEKMQ (reference sequence). Trimming pared 4 bases from V and 2 bases from J, leaving 12 bases between. The CDR3 sequence is 14 residues long. The participants were between about 18 and 89 years old and came from about two dozen US areas. Before being deemed recovered, Cohort 3 donors had two negative PCRs, clearance, or symptom resolution. These data are taken from a study of blood T cell repertoires in COVID-19.

Sequenced input: PBMCs or T cells enriched from blood (not recorded which). This receptor was obtained from a woman in her 30s who had recovered from COVID-19. The V call is TRBV13, the J call TRBJ2-7; TRBD2 is a possible D gene (5 bases). The CDR3 protein is CASSSGLTPYEQYF. The CDR3 DNA follows: TGTGCCAGCAGCTCTGGACTGACTCCCTACGAGCAGTACTTC.